These 30 T cell receptor beta chains were sequenced from one sample in a study of CD8+ T cells in alopecia areata (dated by TCRdb to the late 2010s). The treatment or condition label corresponds to: oral pan-JAK inhibitor, 5-10 mg twice daily. The library relied on the immunoSEQ multiplex PCR assay. To provide template for TCR sequencing, every sample had RNA extracted and reverse transcribed into cDNA. The table comes from immuneACCESS by way of TCRdb, which keeps in-frame sequences with V and J called. Part of the clones is missing from these tables; in studies checked, under half for an unresolved V gene and the rest for unknown reasons. For this sample the table gives some 190,000 clones, of which 51% were detected only once. The ten most abundant clones make up 10% of the sample. Sample: CD8+ T cells sorted from blood, taken at roughly week 52, from a patient treated with tofacitinib. These receptor sequences come from a human donor with alopecia areata.

This clone was detected only a few times. The chain joins TRBV11-2 to TRBJ1-1; no definite D call. Trimming shortened V by 1 base and J by 0 bases, and 9 bases separated the two germline ends. There are 15 residues in the CDR3. CDR1 is SGHAT and CDR2 is FQNNGV in the germline V gene. CDR3 sequence (DNA): TGTGCCAGCAGCTTAGGGGCTAATTTGAACACTGAAGCTTTCTTT. Translating it yields CASSLGANLNTEAFF.

Written as DNA, the CDR3 is TGTGCCAGCAGCTTGGCCGCAGGGGGCTTAGGGAATGAGCAGTTCTTC. Its protein product is CASSLAAGGLGNEQFF. The V call is TRBV5-6, the J call TRBJ2-1; 8 positions match TRBD1. The junction had 9 bases not matched to a gene; V was cut back by 0 bases and J by 7 bases. Per germline, CDR1 SGHDT and CDR2 YYEEEE. CDR3 size: 16 residues. The variable domain in full, completed from reference TRBV5-6 and TRBJ2-1, reads DAGVTQSPTHLIKTRGQQVTLRCSPKSGHDTVSWYQQALGQGPQFIFQYYEEEERQRGNFPDRFSGHQFPNYSSELNVNALLLGDSALYLCASSLAAGGLGNEQFFGPGTRLTVL.

The chain joins TRBV9 to TRBJ2-5; D possibly corresponds to TRBD2 (6 bases). Germline-derived CDR1 and CDR2 are SGDLS and YYNGEE. CDR3 length equals 15 residues. V lost 0 bases to trimming and J lost 3 bases, with 12 bases between them. In DNA form, the CDR3 reads TGTGCCAGCAGCGTAGAGATAGGAGGGAAAGAGACCCAGTACTTC. As protein: CASSVEIGGKETQYF.

V usage is TRBV5-1 and J usage is TRBJ2-3; perhaps TRBD2 as D (5 bases). Germline-derived CDR1 and CDR2 are SGHRS and YFSETQ. Trimming shortened V by 1 base and J by 5 bases, and 20 bases separated the two germline ends. The CDR3 loop spans 17 amino acids. CDR3 DNA sequence: TGCGCCAGCAGCTTGTTTTGGGCAGTGGACTTCGAAGATACGCAGTATTTT. Translation gives CASSLFWAVDFEDTQYF.

The rearrangement uses TRBV6-1 and TRBJ1-1; 8 nucleotides line up with TRBD1. After removal of 4 bases from V and 1 base from J, the junction contained 2 bases not matched to a gene. The CDR3 is 14 amino acids. Germline V gene data show CDR1 as MNHNS and CDR2 as SASEGT. The CDR3 bases are TGTGCCAGCAGTGGGGACAGGTCGAACACTGAAGCTTTCTTT. Translated: CASSGDRSNTEAFF.

The V gene is TRBV15, the J gene TRBJ1-2; a weak D match, TRBD1 (6 bases). Trimming cost V 0 bases and J 10 bases, with 15 bases left between them. The CDR3 covers 14 residues. CDR1 and CDR2 from the germline V gene are LNHNV and YYDKDF (reference sequence). This CDR3 reads CATSRDMQGNDYTF. For the CDR3, the DNA is TGTGCCACCAGCAGAGATATGCAGGGGAACGACTACACCTTC. The full variable domain, its missing parts supplied by reference TRBV15 and TRBJ1-2, is DAMVIQNPRYQVTQFGKPVTLSCSQTLNHNVMYWYQQKSSQAPKLLFHYYDKDFNNEADTPDNFQSRRPNTSFCFLDIRSPGLGDTAMYLCATSRDMQGNDYTFGSGTRLTVV.

The chain joins TRBV30 to TRBJ1-2, with TRBD1 matching 8 bases. Germline values: CDR1 GTSNPN, CDR2 SVGIG (reference sequence). CDR3 length: 16 residues. The junction had 12 bases not matched to a gene; V was cut back by 6 bases and J by 0 bases. The CDR3 coding sequence is TGTGCCTGCGATCTCGCGCAGGGGGCCCCTAACTATGGCTACACCTTC. Translation gives CACDLAQGAPNYGYTF. Combining the CDR3 with reference TRBV30 and TRBJ1-2 gives the whole variable domain SQTIHQWPATLVQPVGSPLSLECTVEGTSNPNLYWYRQAAGRGLQLLFYSVGIGQISSEVPQNLSASRPQDRQFILSSKKLLLSDSGFYLCACDLAQGAPNYGYTFGSGTRLTVV.

CDR3: CASSSGHDETQYF. CDR3 DNA: TGTGCCAGCAGCTCCGGACATGATGAGACCCAGTACTTC. V gene TRBV7-6 combines with J gene TRBJ2-5; D may be TRBD1 (5 bases). The V end was cut by 4 bases, the J end by 5 bases, with 11 bases between. This CDR3 is 13 amino acids long. Germline CDR1 and CDR2: SGHVS and FNYEAQ.

J is TRBJ1-5 and V is TRBV11-2; 7 bases map to TRBD1. V was clipped by 4 bases and J by 5 bases; unmatched bases: 5. Germline-derived CDR1 and CDR2 are SGHAT and FQNNGV. The length of the CDR3 is 14 residues. CDR3 DNA sequence: TGTGCCAGCAGCTCCGACAGGGCAGATCAGCCCCAGCATTTT. Translating it yields CASSSDRADQPQHF.

This clone has more than one count but fewer than ten. The chain is built from TRBV18 and TRBJ2-7; the D gene is possibly TRBD1 (5 bases). The germline V gene encodes CDR1 KGHSH and CDR2 LQKENI. V lost 6 bases and J 2 bases, leaving 11 bases between the germline ends. This CDR3 spans 13 amino acids. The CDR3 DNA sequence: TGTGCCAGCTCGCCCGACAGAACCTACGAGCAGTACTTC. Translated, it gives CASSPDRTYEQYF.

The chain is built from TRBV6-5 and TRBJ2-3; no clear D gene. V lost 2 bases, J lost 2 bases, and 8 bases lay in between. Germline V CDR1 and CDR2: MNHEY, SVGAGI. The CDR3 has 14 amino acids. The CDR3 DNA follows: TGTGCCAGCAGTTACGGTGGATTCACAGATACGCAGTATTTT. Protein sequence: CASSYGGFTDTQYF.

The V gene is TRBV4-1, the J gene TRBJ1-1; 8 nucleotides agree with TRBD1. The length of the CDR3 is 15 residues. The V gene's germline CDR1 is MGHRA and CDR2 YSYEKL. V lost 4 bases, J lost 0 bases, and 4 bases stayed unmatched. In DNA, the CDR3 is TGCGCCAGCAGCCTGGGGACAGGACTGAACACTGAAGCTTTCTTT. Protein sequence: CASSLGTGLNTEAFF.

The J gene is TRBJ1-1, the V gene TRBV27, with 9 bases identical to TRBD1. V was pared by 4 bases and J by 3 bases, with 6 bases of the junction left unmatched. Looked up from germline, CDR1 is MNHEY and CDR2 is SMNVEV (reference sequence). This CDR3 is built from 15 residues. The CDR3: CASSSTGGADTEAFF. CDR3 DNA sequence: TGTGCCAGCAGTTCAACAGGGGGCGCAGACACTGAAGCTTTCTTT.

The chain has TRBV27 and TRBJ2-5; D possibly matches TRBD1 or TRBD2 (6 bases each). This CDR3 has 14 residues. V lost 3 bases and J lost 5, with 13 bases in between. The germline V gene encodes CDR1 MNHEY and CDR2 SMNVEV (reference sequence). CDR3 amino acids: CASSFVGGRETQYF. CDR3 nucleotides: TGTGCCAGCAGTTTTGTCGGGGGCCGGGAGACCCAGTACTTC.

This chain links TRBV27 with TRBJ1-6; no reliable D call. Germline loops: CDR1 MNHEY, CDR2 SMNVEV (reference sequence). The CDR3 is 16 amino acids. V lost 5 bases and J lost 4, with 15 bases in between. The DNA for the CDR3 is TGTGCCAGCAGTCCGAGTTTTGGCGAATATAATTCACCCCTCCACTTT. Encoded protein: CASSPSFGEYNSPLHF.

The genes are TRBV7-9 and TRBJ1-2; D uncertain. Germline V lookup: CDR1 SEHNR, CDR2 FQNEAQ (reference sequence). V shed 6 bases and J shed 6 bases, with 11 bases lying between them. This CDR3 comprises 12 residues. The chain's CDR3 is CASRALFDGYTF. CDR3 sequence (DNA): TGTGCCAGCAGGGCTTTGTTCGATGGCTACACCTTC.

This clone was seen repeatedly, ten times or more. This chain connects TRBV29-1 to TRBJ2-7; maybe TRBD2 (6 bases). Germline CDR1 SQVTM, CDR2 ANQGSEA. V was pared by 4 bases and J by 3 bases, with 16 bases between. The CDR3 covers 14 residues. The CDR3 here is CSVVSQAGGYEQYF. Here the CDR3 DNA reads TGCAGCGTTGTCTCCCAGGCCGGGGGCTACGAGCAGTACTTC.

This clone was counted a few times. The chain recombines TRBV7-3 with TRBJ2-3; D tentatively fits TRBD1 or TRBD2 (5 bases each). This CDR3 is 16 amino acids long. V lost 6 bases, J lost 2 bases, and 18 bases lay in between. CDR1 and CDR2 (germline): SGHTA, FQGTGA. This CDR3 is CASRRPGTGHTDTQYF. The CDR3 DNA sequence: TGTGCCAGCAGGAGACCCGGGACCGGGCACACAGATACGCAGTATTTT.

The chain employs TRBV7-8 and TRBJ1-5; D uncertain. There are 15 residues in the CDR3. The V end was cut by 1 base, the J end by 4 bases, with 11 bases between. In germline, CDR1 is SGHVS, CDR2 FQNEAQ. This chain's CDR3 is CASSLVFGPNQPQHF. The DNA for the CDR3 is TGTGCCAGCAGCTTAGTATTTGGGCCAAATCAGCCCCAGCATTTT.

The chain combines TRBV27 with TRBJ2-3; TRBD1 matches at 9 bases. V was pared by 5 bases and J by 0 bases, with 6 bases of the junction left unmatched. The CDR3 consists of 16 residues. Germline CDR1 is MNHEY and CDR2 is SMNVEV (reference sequence). CDR3 residues: CASSPYRGLSTDTQYF. The CDR3 coding sequence is TGTGCCAGCAGTCCTTACAGGGGGCTAAGCACAGATACGCAGTATTTT.

The chain employs TRBV7-9 and TRBJ2-1, with D perhaps matching TRBD1 or TRBD2 (5 bases each). This CDR3 is built from 16 residues. V dropped 1 base and J dropped 2 bases, with 12 bases sitting between them. Germline V gene data show CDR1 as SEHNR and CDR2 as FQNEAQ (reference sequence). In DNA, the CDR3 is TGTGCCAGCAGCTTAGGAGAGGGGAACCCCTACAATGAGCAGTTCTTC. Residues: CASSLGEGNPYNEQFF.

The chain carries TRBV5-1 and TRBJ1-1, with 9 bases lining up with TRBD1. CDR3 size: 14 residues. V was pared by 4 bases and J by 4 bases, with 5 bases of the junction left unmatched. The germline V gene encodes CDR1 SGHRS and CDR2 YFSETQ. DNA of the CDR3: TGCGCCAGCAGCCCCGGACAGGGGACCACTGAAGCTTTCTTT. This gives the protein CASSPGQGTTEAFF.

V usage is TRBV15 and J usage is TRBJ2-2; D is uncertain. V dropped 1 base and J dropped 4 bases, with 13 bases sitting between them. Germline-derived CDR1 and CDR2 are LNHNV and YYDKDF (reference sequence). The CDR3 has 16 amino acids. The CDR3 DNA sequence: TGTGCCACCAGCAGAGTACGCACAGCGAGCACCGGGGAGCTGTTTTTT. Translating gives CATSRVRTASTGELFF.

This clone was found a few times. The rearrangement uses TRBV5-1 and TRBJ2-2, with TRBD2 matching 14 bases. Germline values: CDR1 SGHRS, CDR2 YFSETQ. Unmatched junction bases numbered 6, after V lost 3 bases and J lost 2 bases. The CDR3 extends over 18 amino acids. This chain's CDR3 is CASSSGLAGGYNTGELFF. The CDR3, as DNA: TGCGCCAGCAGCTCCGGACTAGCGGGGGGTTACAACACCGGGGAGCTGTTTTTT.

This clone appeared a few times. V gene TRBV5-1 combines with J gene TRBJ2-5; a possible D gene is TRBD1 (6 bases). V was cut by 0 bases and J by 5 bases, with 14 bases left in between. Germline V gene sequence: CDR1 SGHRS, CDR2 YFSETQ. The CDR3 consists of 15 residues. The CDR3 region has the DNA TGCGCCAGCAGCTTGGCCTCAGGGGAAACGGAGACCCAGTACTTC. It is translated as CASSLASGETETQYF.

In DNA, the CDR3 is TGTGCCTGGAGTGTTGGACAGGGGGCGAATGGCTACACCTTC. It yields the protein CAWSVGQGANGYTF. This chain joins TRBV30 and TRBJ1-2, with TRBD1 matching over 11 bases. Germline CDR1 GTSNPN, CDR2 SVGIG (reference sequence). The V and J ends lost 0 bases and 6 bases, in that order; junction bases with no gene match: 3. There are 14 residues in the CDR3.

The chain has TRBV19 and TRBJ1-1; maybe TRBD1 (6 bases). There are 16 residues in the CDR3. Germline V gene data show CDR1 as LNHDA and CDR2 as SQIVND (reference sequence). V was cut by 7 bases and J by 4 bases, with 22 bases left in between. CDR3 region: CASTDVGGARGTEAFF. Here the CDR3 DNA reads TGTGCCAGTACCGACGTTGGGGGCGCAAGGGGCACTGAAGCTTTCTTT.

This clone was detected a few times. The chain combines TRBV4-2 with TRBJ2-6; TRBD1 is a possible D gene (5 bases). Germline-derived CDR1 and CDR2 are LGHNA and YNFKEQ. The V end was cut by 1 base, the J end by 4 bases, with 11 bases between. The CDR3 consists of 16 residues. The CDR3 DNA reads TGTGCCAGCAGCCAAGCCGCAGGGTCCGGGGCCAACGTCCTGACTTTC. It is translated as CASSQAAGSGANVLTF.

J is TRBJ1-2 and V is TRBV27; tentative D call: TRBD1 (6 bases). The CDR3 has 16 residues. CDR1 and CDR2 from the germline V gene are MNHEY and SMNVEV (reference sequence). V lost 0 bases to trimming and J lost 3 bases, with 14 bases between them. This CDR3 reads CASSLSLGTPYYGYTF. In DNA, the CDR3 is TGTGCCAGCAGTTTATCGCTGGGGACACCTTACTATGGCTACACCTTC.

The chain couples TRBV5-4 to TRBJ1-2; D is undetermined. Germline CDR1 reads SGHNT; CDR2 reads YYREEE (reference sequence). The CDR3 runs 11 residues. Trimming removed 3 bases at V and 2 bases at J, with 2 bases between. Here the CDR3 DNA reads TGTGCCAGCAGCTCAAACTATGGCTACACCTTC. This gives the protein CASSSNYGYTF.